A single sample is the source of the 19 T cell receptor beta chains below, sequenced in a study of a mutant IDH1 vaccine in newly diagnosed glioma. Their recognized antigens are unknown. Documented time point: week 23, last vaccination. Every vaccine dose comprised 300 ug of mutant IDH1 20-mer peptide plus topical imiquimod. The table came from immunoSEQ multiplex PCR; TCRdb's copy has only in-frame clones and leaves some out. In the table there are roughly 74,000 clones, more than 70% of which are singletons. Material: PBMCs, obtained from a glioma patient whose treatment included an IDH1 peptide vaccine. The origin of the receptors is a woman aged 45 to 65 with glioma.

The chain combines TRBV15 with TRBJ1-5; D is undetermined. The V gene's germline CDR1 is LNHNV and CDR2 YYDKDF (reference sequence). V shed 0 bases and J shed 0 bases, with 9 bases lying between them. The CDR3 runs 16 residues. The DNA for the CDR3 is TGTGCCACCAGCAGAGATCGGAGTTATAGCAATCAGCCCCAGCATTTT. Amino acid sequence: CATSRDRSYSNQPQHF. The full variable domain, rest sourced from reference TRBV15 and TRBJ1-5, is DAMVIQNPRYQVTQFGKPVTLSCSQTLNHNVMYWYQQKSSQAPKLLFHYYDKDFNNEADTPDNFQSRRPNTSFCFLDIRSPGLGDTAMYLCATSRDRSYSNQPQHFGDGTRLSIL.

The genes are TRBV19 and TRBJ2-6; perhaps TRBD2 as D (6 bases). Germline V gene lookup returns CDR1 LNHDA and CDR2 SQIVND (reference sequence). V was cut by 3 bases and J by 7 bases, with 10 bases left in between. This CDR3 is 14 amino acids long. The CDR3: CASSMGGRANVLTF. The CDR3 coding sequence is TGTGCCAGTAGTATGGGGGGTCGCGCCAACGTCCTGACTTTC.

The V and J genes are TRBV6-5 and TRBJ2-1; D might be TRBD1 or TRBD2, each matching 5 bases. Germline V lookup: CDR1 MNHEY, CDR2 SVGAGI. This CDR3 region has 13 residues. Between the trimmed V and J ends, which lost 8 bases and 6 bases, there was a span of 14 bases. The CDR3 loop reads CASSKGSLNEQFF. The CDR3 DNA sequence: TGTGCCAGCTCTAAGGGGAGTCTCAATGAGCAGTTCTTC.

The gene calls are TRBV7-9 and TRBJ2-7; TRBD2 matches 8 bases. The germline gives CDR1 SEHNR, CDR2 FQNEAQ (reference sequence). This CDR3 contains 15 residues. Losses at the gene ends were 5 bases for V and 3 bases for J; bases not matched to a gene: 9. The CDR3 protein is CASSLTSGGFYEQYF. The CDR3 nucleotides are TGTGCCAGCAGCCTCACTAGCGGAGGCTTCTACGAGCAGTACTTC.

V usage is TRBV27 and J usage is TRBJ1-6; D call uncertain. V lost 2 bases and J 14 bases, leaving 16 bases between the germline ends. This CDR3 region has 14 residues. Per the germline V gene, CDR1 is MNHEY and CDR2 is SMNVEV (reference sequence). The CDR3 reads CASSLTSQDPTLHF. CDR3 sequence (DNA): TGTGCCAGCAGTTTAACCTCCCAGGACCCGACCCTCCACTTT.

The CDR3 reads CASSLAWTGREKLFF. DNA of the CDR3: TGTGCCAGCAGCTTAGCATGGACAGGGAGAGAAAAACTGTTTTTT. This chain links TRBV7-9 with TRBJ1-4, with 8 bases identical to TRBD1. The CDR3 spans 15 residues. V shed 0 bases and J 8 bases; nucleotides not matched to a gene: 5. Germline assignment: CDR1 SEHNR and CDR2 FQNEAQ (reference sequence). Based on the CDR3 plus reference TRBV7-9 and TRBJ1-4, the full variable domain is DTGVSQNPRHKITKRGQNVTFRCDPISEHNRLYWYRQTLGQGPEFLTYFQNEAQLEKSRLLSDRFSAERPKGSFSTLEIQRTEQGDSAMYLCASSLAWTGREKLFFGSGTQLSVL.

The gene calls are TRBV9 and TRBJ2-7, with TRBD1 matching over 7 bases. V shed 1 base and J 3 bases; nucleotides not matched to a gene: 10. The V gene's germline CDR1 is SGDLS and CDR2 YYNGEE. The CDR3 extends over 16 amino acids. CDR3 DNA: TGTGCCAGCAGCGTACGATACGGGACAGCGATCTACGAGCAGTACTTC. Amino acids: CASSVRYGTAIYEQYF.

This chain connects TRBV5-1 to TRBJ2-1, with TRBD2 matching 8 bases. Unmatched junction bases numbered 6, after V lost 1 base and J lost 6 bases. Per the germline V gene, CDR1 is SGHRS and CDR2 is YFSETQ. The CDR3 spans 15 residues. The CDR3 sequence is CASSLSGRGSNEQFF. CDR3 DNA sequence: TGCGCCAGCAGCTTGTCCGGGAGGGGAAGCAATGAGCAGTTCTTC.

DNA for the CDR3: TGTGCCAGCAGCCCCGGGAGTGGGGAAAAACTGTTTTTT. It is translated as CASSPGSGEKLFF. J is TRBJ1-4 and V is TRBV7-9, with D uncertain. The germline V and J ends were trimmed by 5 bases and 8 bases, with 12 bases remaining between them. This CDR3 region has 13 residues. Germline V gene sequence: CDR1 SEHNR, CDR2 FQNEAQ (reference sequence).

The chain has TRBV29-1 and TRBJ2-7, with D perhaps TRBD2 (5 bases). The CDR3 sequence is 14 residues long. V was pared by 0 bases and J by 1 base, with 10 bases between. Germline loops: CDR1 SQVTM, CDR2 ANQGSEA. The CDR3 nucleotides are TGCAGCGTTGAAGATCGGAGGCGGTCCTACGAGCAGTACTTC. Translation gives CSVEDRRRSYEQYF.

V gene TRBV7-9 combines with J gene TRBJ2-7; no clear D. The CDR3 runs to 14 residues. V was clipped by 2 bases and J by 0 bases, with 8 bases between them. CDR1 SEHNR and CDR2 FQNEAQ come from the germline V gene (reference sequence). CDR3 region: CASSLYSSSYEQYF. The CDR3 DNA is TGTGCCAGCAGCTTATACTCCAGCTCCTACGAGCAGTACTTC. Full variable domain (rest looked up from reference TRBV7-9 and TRBJ2-7): DTGVSQNPRHKITKRGQNVTFRCDPISEHNRLYWYRQTLGQGPEFLTYFQNEAQLEKSRLLSDRFSAERPKGSFSTLEIQRTEQGDSAMYLCASSLYSSSYEQYFGPGTRLTVT.

The rearrangement links TRBV7-9 to TRBJ1-2; TRBD1 matches at 7 bases. Per the germline V gene, CDR1 is SEHNR and CDR2 is FQNEAQ (reference sequence). The CDR3 sequence is 14 residues long. V shed 5 bases and J 6 bases; nucleotides not matched to a gene: 9. For the CDR3, the DNA is TGTGCCAGCAGCGTTCAGGAGACAGGGAATGGCTACACCTTC. Its protein product is CASSVQETGNGYTF.

The chain has TRBV2 and TRBJ2-5; D gene unclear. Trimming stripped 7 bases from V and 0 bases from J, with 12 bases between. This CDR3 has 14 residues. CDR1 and CDR2 (germline): SNHLY, FYNNEI. CDR3 loop: CASTNSYNQETQYF. The CDR3 DNA reads as TGTGCCAGCACGAATAGCTATAACCAAGAGACCCAGTACTTC.

The V and J genes are TRBV5-1 and TRBJ2-5; 9 nucleotides match TRBD2. TRBJ2-7 explains the end of the DNA better; the J call may be wrong. Germline V CDR1 and CDR2: SGHRS, YFSETQ. This CDR3 spans 14 amino acids. The CDR3 nucleotides are TGCGCCAGCAGACGGACTAGCGTCTCCTACGAGCAGTACTTC. Its protein is CASRRTSVSYEQYF.

The V call is TRBV5-1, the J call TRBJ2-5; 12 bases are a match to TRBD2. Looked up from germline, CDR1 is SGHRS and CDR2 is YFSETQ. After removal of 4 bases from V and 1 base from J, the junction contained 5 bases not matched to a gene. The CDR3 is 16 residues long. CDR3 in amino acids: CASSEASGRAQETQYF. DNA for the CDR3: TGCGCCAGCAGCGAAGCTAGCGGGAGGGCCCAAGAGACCCAGTACTTC.

This chain links TRBV7-2 with TRBJ1-2, with D hard to call. The CDR3 totals 12 residues. The germline gives CDR1 SGHTA, CDR2 FQGNSA. V dropped 5 bases and J dropped 8 bases, with 12 bases sitting between them. The CDR3 loop reads CASSLPPRGYTF. CDR3 DNA sequence: TGTGCCAGCAGCCTTCCTCCACGAGGCTACACCTTC.

The chain carries TRBV5-1 and TRBJ2-5; 7 bases fit TRBD2. Germline-derived CDR1 and CDR2 are SGHRS and YFSETQ. This CDR3 region has 18 residues. V lost 0 bases, J lost 1 base, and 12 bases stayed unmatched. CDR3 nucleotide sequence: TGCGCCAGCAGCTTGGGGGTCCTAGCGGAGGCGTCCCAAGAGACCCAGTACTTC. Translating gives CASSLGVLAEASQETQYF.

The chain uses TRBV30 and TRBJ2-7; 12 bases match TRBD2. The CDR3 length is 16 residues. CDR1 and CDR2 from the germline V gene are GTSNPN and SVGIG (reference sequence). V dropped 3 bases and J dropped 4; count of bases not matched to a gene: 10. CDR3 residues: CAWRTSGLAGLYEQYF. The CDR3 nucleotides are TGTGCCTGGAGGACCTCAGGACTAGCGGGATTATACGAGCAGTACTTC.

The chain combines TRBV5-6 with TRBJ2-7, with 7 bases identical to TRBD1. The CDR3 contains 14 residues. Germline lookup yields CDR1 SGHDT and CDR2 YYEEEE. Trimming cost V 5 bases and J 0 bases; bases outside gene matches: 5. The CDR3 region has the DNA TGTGCCAGCAGACCCGGGACAGTCTCCTACGAGCAGTACTTC. Translating it yields CASRPGTVSYEQYF.